This T cell receptor beta chain is from a study of T cells in Graves' hyperthyroidism and ophthalmopathy. Whole-study results and caveats: Blood also carried most thyroid clonotypes expanded above 0.001.

Amplification targeted TCR beta CDR3 regions from RNA transcripts. The HTBI primer set drove a first-round RT-PCR of the TCR CDR3. TCRdb recomputed calls from the multiplex PCR reads with MiXCR, one row per CDR3 protein. The data show hundreds of thousands of distinct CDR3 sequences, approximately 36% seen once. CDR1 is SQVTM and CDR2 is ANQGSEA in the germline V gene. Trimming shortened V by 6 bases and J by 3 bases, and 14 bases separated the two germline ends. The CDR3 extends over 13 amino acids. In regard to this clonotype: Its target is unknown.

Hyperthyroidism of Graves' type that showed no ophthalmopathy progression within 18 months was stable. Aged 18 to 65, the patients had hyperthyroidism that was newly diagnosed and had lasted under 2 months. Uncontrolled infection, other autoimmune disease, pregnancy or lactation excluded patients. The chain recombines TRBV29-1 with TRBJ1-1; D may be TRBD1 (5 bases). Sequencing was done on a sample of blood. The sequence derives from a woman between 40 and 55 years old with Graves' hyperthyroidism. CDR3 nucleotides: TGCAGCGTACCCCGGACATTGGACACTGAAGCTTTCTTT. Translating it yields CSVPRTLDTEAFF.